This is a list of T cell receptor beta chains from one sample in a study of cytomegalovirus exposure and HLA in healthy donors. Measured with immunoSEQ multiplex PCR; TCRdb has only the in-frame clones, and not every one. The sample holds roughly 99,000 clones, about 80% seen once. Sequencing used PBMCs. The receptors originated from a male donor in good health and CMV-seropositive. Each CDR3 is given with its conserved first and last residue. Each record gives: D gene, V gene, J gene, clone size, CDR3 protein, CDR3 DNA. The D gene is left open where the match is weak. Clone size is stated in some rows and not others, as once, few, many or a class when expanded.

.	TRBV30	TRBJ2-3	.	CAWRAVGGPDTQYF	TGTGCCTGGAGGGCGGTCGGGGGACCGGATACGCAGTATTTT
TRBD2	TRBV27	TRBJ2-5	.	CASNRKAGGETQYF	TGTGCCAGCAATCGTAAGGCGGGGGGCGAGACCCAGTACTTC
.	TRBV19	TRBJ1-5	.	CASSPTTGLNQPQHF	TGTGCCAGTAGTCCAACCACAGGCCTCAATCAGCCCCAGCATTTT
.	TRBV15	TRBJ1-6	.	CATSRDTRGNSPLHF	TGTGCCACCAGCAGAGATACGAGGGGGAATTCACCCCTCCACTTT
.	TRBV30	TRBJ1-5	once	CAWSVRGISNQPQHF	TGTGCCTGGAGTGTACGGGGGATAAGCAATCAGCCCCAGCATTTT
.	TRBV30	TRBJ2-7	.	CAWREGGTYYEQYF	TGTGCCTGGAGGGAGGGGGGGACTTACTACGAGCAGTACTTC
.	TRBV7-2	TRBJ1-4	few	CASSLGRSTNEKLFF	TGTGCCAGCAGCTTAGGGCGGTCAACTAATGAAAAACTGTTTTTT
.	TRBV6-1	TRBJ2-6	.	CASSEVRTRFSGANVLTF	TGTGCCAGCAGTGAAGTCCGGACTCGCTTTTCTGGGGCCAACGTCCTGACTTTC
.	TRBV15	TRBJ1-5	.	CATSRDRGLNQPQHF	TGTGCCACCAGCAGAGATAGGGGCCTCAATCAGCCCCAGCATTTT
TRBD1	TRBV19	TRBJ2-1	.	CASSILPGQGAWEQFF	TGTGCCAGTAGTATCCTACCGGGACAGGGGGCATGGGAGCAGTTCTTC
.	TRBV4-1	TRBJ2-7	.	CASSPDFSPSYEQYF	TGCGCCAGCAGCCCTGACTTCTCTCCCTCCTACGAGCAGTACTTC
.	TRBV6-4	TRBJ1-1	once	CASSDSAANTEAFF	TGTGCCAGCAGTGACTCAGCGGCTAACACTGAAGCTTTCTTT
.	TRBV11-3	TRBJ1-6	.	CASSLGRGKNNSPLHF	TGTGCCAGCAGCTTAGGGCGGGGGAAGAATAATTCACCCCTCCACTTT
.	TRBV14	TRBJ1-2	.	CASSHARVYGYTF	TGTGCCAGCAGCCATGCCAGGGTCTATGGCTACACCTTC
TRBD2	TRBV9	TRBJ2-7	.	CASSVDGSGGLNEQYF	TGTGCCAGCAGCGTAGATGGTAGCGGGGGGTTAAACGAGCAGTACTTC
.	TRBV2	TRBJ1-2	.	CASRGGNRADGYTF	TGTGCCAGCAGGGGGGGGAACAGGGCGGATGGCTACACCTTC
.	TRBV20-1	TRBJ1-1	.	CSASQGTEAFF	TGCAGTGCAAGTCAGGGGACTGAAGCTTTCTTT
TRBD1	TRBV19	TRBJ1-5	.	CASTPQGASNQPQHF	TGTGCCAGCACCCCACAGGGGGCGAGCAATCAGCCCCAGCATTTT
.	TRBV7-9	TRBJ1-3	.	CASSRGADSGNTIYF	TGTGCCAGCAGCCGTGGGGCGGACTCTGGAAACACCATATATTTT
TRBD1	TRBV6-5	TRBJ1-1	few	CASSSLQGAEAFF	TGTGCCAGCAGTTCCCTACAGGGGGCTGAAGCTTTCTTT
TRBD1	TRBV5-1	TRBJ2-1	.	CASSGRTGDEQFF	TGCGCCAGCAGCGGAAGGACAGGGGATGAGCAGTTCTTC
.	TRBV7-9	TRBJ1-6	few	CASSLRDSVAPLHF	TGTGCCAGCAGCCTTCGGGATTCGGTCGCACCCCTCCACTTT
.	TRBV7-9	TRBJ2-2	.	CASSVYRGGAPGELFF	TGTGCCAGCAGCGTCTATAGGGGGGGCGCCCCCGGGGAGCTGTTTTTT
.	TRBV7-9	TRBJ2-7	.	CASSLNSQGTYDQYF	TGTGCCAGCAGCTTAAATTCTCAGGGAACCTACGATCAGTACTTC
.	TRBV6-6	TRBJ1-5	.	CASSLGSKPPGPQHF	TGTGCCAGCAGTTTGGGCAGCAAGCCCCCTGGGCCCCAGCATTTT
TRBD1	TRBV4-3	TRBJ1-2	.	CASSQAPRRQGQGGYTF	TGCGCCAGCAGCCAAGCCCCCCGGCGACAGGGACAAGGCGGCTACACCTTC
TRBD1	TRBV27	TRBJ1-4	.	CASSFVGQNEKLFF	TGTGCCAGCAGTTTTGTGGGACAGAATGAAAAACTGTTTTTT
.	TRBV6-5	TRBJ1-5	once	CASSTTRGNQPQHF	TGTGCCAGCAGCACTACCAGGGGTAATCAGCCCCAGCATTTT
TRBD2	TRBV7-2	TRBJ2-7	.	CASSPLAGGPEYF	TGTGCCAGCAGCCCTCTAGCGGGGGGGCCCGAGTACTTC
.	TRBV11-3	TRBJ1-2	.	CASSLYQDSYGYTF	TGTGCCAGCAGCTTATACCAGGATTCCTATGGCTACACCTTC
.	TRBV7-7	TRBJ2-7	.	CASSPTGIYEQYF	TGTGCTAGCAGCCCCACAGGGATCTACGAGCAGTACTTC
TRBD1	TRBV2	TRBJ2-1	.	CASSERGQVFYEQFF	TGTGCCAGCAGTGAGAGGGGGCAGGTTTTCTATGAGCAGTTCTTC
.	TRBV19	TRBJ1-2	.	CASSIVYTDYGYTF	TGTGCCAGTAGTATAGTTTACACCGACTATGGCTACACCTTC
TRBD1	TRBV30	TRBJ1-2	few	CAWSWTGTNYGYTF	TGTGCCTGGAGCTGGACAGGGACTAACTATGGCTACACCTTC
TRBD1	TRBV18	TRBJ1-5	.	CASSVDRVQPQHF	TGTGCCAGCTCAGTAGACAGGGTTCAGCCCCAGCATTTT
TRBD1	TRBV4-1	TRBJ1-2	.	CASSQDTGTGGEGYTF	TGCGCCAGCAGCCAAGACACCGGGACAGGGGGCGAGGGCTACACCTTC
TRBD1	TRBV30	TRBJ1-1	.	CAWRHGQGPGGAFF	TGTGCCTGGAGGCATGGACAGGGGCCCGGAGGGGCTTTCTTT
TRBD1	TRBV19	TRBJ1-1	.	CASSLRQGINTEAFF	TGTGCCAGTAGCCTCCGACAGGGAATCAACACTGAAGCTTTCTTT
TRBD1	TRBV4-1	TRBJ2-7	.	CASSSFRDRVTYEQYF	TGCGCCAGCAGTTCCTTCCGGGACAGGGTAACCTACGAGCAGTACTTC
TRBD2	TRBV7-2	TRBJ2-5	once	CASSRGGFQETQYF	TGTGCCAGCAGCCGGGGGGGGTTCCAAGAGACCCAGTACTTC
.	TRBV11-2	TRBJ2-7	.	CASSRGSSYEQYF	TGTGCCAGCAGCCGGGGGAGCTCCTACGAGCAGTACTTC
TRBD1	TRBV30	TRBJ1-2	.	CAWSPQTGVGYTF	TGTGCCTGGAGTCCCCAGACAGGGGTTGGCTACACCTTC
.	TRBV5-8	TRBJ1-1	.	CASSLQGAAFF	TGTGCCAGCAGCTTACAGGGCGCGGCTTTCTTT
.	TRBV28	TRBJ1-1	.	CASTNRVEAFF	TGTGCCAGCACCAACAGGGTTGAAGCTTTCTTT
TRBD1	TRBV5-1	TRBJ2-3	.	CASSLTGATDTQYF	TGCGCCAGCAGCTTGACAGGGGCAACAGATACGCAGTATTTT
.	TRBV4-2	TRBJ2-1	.	CASSQDASGPYNEQFF	TGTGCCAGCAGCCAAGACGCCAGCGGCCCCTACAATGAGCAGTTCTTC
TRBD2	TRBV7-7	TRBJ2-1	once	CASSLHLAGGRGEQFF	TGTGCTAGCAGCCTACATCTAGCGGGGGGGCGAGGTGAGCAGTTCTTC